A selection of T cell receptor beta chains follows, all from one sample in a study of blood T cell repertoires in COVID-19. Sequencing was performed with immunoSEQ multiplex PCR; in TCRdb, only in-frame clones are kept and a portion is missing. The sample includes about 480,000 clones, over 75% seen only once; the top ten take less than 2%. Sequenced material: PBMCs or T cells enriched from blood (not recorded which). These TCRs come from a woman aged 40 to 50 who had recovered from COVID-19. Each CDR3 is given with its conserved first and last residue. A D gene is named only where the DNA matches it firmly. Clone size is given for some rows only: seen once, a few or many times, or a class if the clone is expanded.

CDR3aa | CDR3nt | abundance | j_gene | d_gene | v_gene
CASSRLTGYNGELFF | TGTGCCAGCAGCCGGCTAACAGGGTACAACGGGGAGCTGTTTTTT | . | TRBJ2-2 | . | TRBV7-9
CASSDHQTDISPLHF | TGCGCCAGCAGCGATCACCAGACAGACATTTCACCCCTCCACTTT | many | TRBJ1-6 | . | TRBV4-1
CASSRGQNEKLFF | TGTGCCAGCAGCCGGGGACAGAATGAAAAACTGTTTTTT | . | TRBJ1-4 | TRBD1 | TRBV7-8
CASSLSGKVHEQYF | TGTGCCAGCAGCCTCAGCGGGAAAGTCCACGAGCAGTACTTC | . | TRBJ2-7 | TRBD2 | TRBV11-2
CASSPSSQGNYGYTF | TGCGCCAGCAGTCCCAGTTCACAGGGTAACTATGGCTACACCTTC | . | TRBJ1-2 | . | TRBV23-1
CATSRGSANTGELFF | TGTGCCACCAGCAGAGGTAGTGCGAACACCGGGGAGCTGTTTTTT | few | TRBJ2-2 | . | TRBV15
CASSQERQGYGYTF | TGCGCCAGCAGCCAAGAGCGACAGGGCTATGGCTACACCTTC | . | TRBJ1-2 | TRBD1 | TRBV4-1
CASSLERFSGNTIYF | TGCGCCAGCAGCTTGGAGCGATTCTCTGGAAACACCATATATTTT | . | TRBJ1-3 | . | TRBV5-1
CASSFRQGAGEQYF | TGTGCCAGCAGCTTTAGACAGGGCGCGGGGGAGCAGTACTTC | . | TRBJ2-7 | . | TRBV13
CASSLGSPPHAGEQYF | TGTGCCAGCAGCTTAGGTAGTCCCCCCCACGCGGGCGAGCAGTACTTC | once | TRBJ2-7 | . | TRBV7-9
CATSRENPTGERAGELFF | TGTGCCACCAGCAGAGAAAATCCGACGGGGGAAAGGGCCGGGGAGCTGTTTTTT | . | TRBJ2-2 | . | TRBV15
CASSSSGQGQTQYF | TGTGCCAGCAGCTCCTCGGGACAGGGCCAGACCCAGTACTTC | . | TRBJ2-5 | TRBD1 | TRBV7-2
CASSVSWRDTGELFF | TGTGCCAGCAGCGTATCTTGGCGGGACACCGGGGAGCTGTTTTTT | . | TRBJ2-2 | . | TRBV9
CASSLVGGSYEQYF | TGCGCCAGCAGCTTGGTGGGGGGGTCCTACGAGCAGTACTTC | . | TRBJ2-7 | TRBD2 | TRBV5-1
CASHHIRELAGSNEQFF | TGTGCCAGCCACCATATCCGGGAACTAGCGGGTTCTAATGAGCAGTTCTTC | . | TRBJ2-1 | TRBD2 | TRBV7-8
CASSLGLAGGSIYNEQFF | TGTGCCAGCAGCCTGGGACTAGCGGGAGGATCAATATACAATGAGCAGTTCTTC | . | TRBJ2-1 | TRBD2 | TRBV7-8
CASSLTYGNQPQHF | TGCGCCAGCAGCCTAACCTACGGCAATCAGCCCCAGCATTTT | . | TRBJ1-5 | . | TRBV5-1
CATSARQGDTGELFF | TGTGCCACCAGCGCGCGACAGGGCGACACCGGGGAGCTGTTTTTT | . | TRBJ2-2 | TRBD1 | TRBV15
CASSYAGQVYNEQFF | TGTGCCAGCAGTTACGCCGGACAGGTGTACAATGAGCAGTTCTTC | . | TRBJ2-1 | TRBD1 | TRBV6-2/TRBV6-3
CASLAYEQYF | TGTGCCAGCCTAGCCTACGAGCAGTACTTC | . | TRBJ2-7 | . | TRBV2
CASSLGPSGRSDTQYF | TGTGCCAGCAGCTTAGGTCCTAGCGGGAGGTCGGATACGCAGTATTTT | . | TRBJ2-3 | TRBD2 | TRBV7-6
CAISGDRGNQPQHF | TGTGCCATCAGTGGTGACAGGGGTAATCAGCCCCAGCATTTT | . | TRBJ1-5 | TRBD1 | TRBV10-3
CASSQESSYEQYF | TGTGCCAGCAGCCAAGAATCTAGCTACGAGCAGTACTTC | . | TRBJ2-7 | . | TRBV14
CASSLGGRGGDEQFF | TGTGCCAGCAGCTTAGGCGGGAGGGGGGGCGATGAGCAGTTCTTC | . | TRBJ2-1 | TRBD2 | TRBV11-3
CASTGSSYNEQFF | TGTGCCAGCACGGGGAGCTCCTACAATGAGCAGTTCTTC | . | TRBJ2-1 | . | TRBV11-2
CASSLELLVGTRNTEAFF | TGCGCCAGCAGCTTGGAATTGCTGGTGGGGACAAGGAACACTGAAGCTTTCTTT | . | TRBJ1-1 | . | TRBV5-1
CASSLTGEWETQYF | TGTGCCAGCAGCTTAACAGGGGAATGGGAGACCCAGTACTTC | . | TRBJ2-5 | TRBD1 | TRBV5-4
CASSSYSYNEQFF | TGTGCCAGCAGCTCCTACTCCTACAATGAGCAGTTCTTC | few | TRBJ2-1 | . | TRBV7-2
CASPRTGGNQPQHF | TGTGCCAGTCCAAGGACAGGGGGCAATCAGCCCCAGCATTTT | . | TRBJ1-5 | TRBD1 | TRBV19
CASSSRATSGTGSYNEQFF | TGTGCCAGCAGCTCCCGCGCGACTAGCGGGACCGGCTCCTACAATGAGCAGTTCTTC | . | TRBJ2-1 | TRBD2 | TRBV5-4
CASSFGLAGATDTQYF | TGTGCCAGCAGCTTTGGACTAGCGGGAGCCACAGATACGCAGTATTTT | few | TRBJ2-3 | TRBD2 | TRBV5-4
CASSPVTSGNSNEQFF | TGTGCCAGCAGCCCCGTAACTAGCGGGAATTCCAATGAGCAGTTCTTC | . | TRBJ2-1 | TRBD2 | TRBV7-6
CASGGVGTGHHEQYF | TGTGCCAGCGGGGGTGTTGGGACAGGGCACCACGAGCAGTACTTC | . | TRBJ2-7 | TRBD1 | TRBV27